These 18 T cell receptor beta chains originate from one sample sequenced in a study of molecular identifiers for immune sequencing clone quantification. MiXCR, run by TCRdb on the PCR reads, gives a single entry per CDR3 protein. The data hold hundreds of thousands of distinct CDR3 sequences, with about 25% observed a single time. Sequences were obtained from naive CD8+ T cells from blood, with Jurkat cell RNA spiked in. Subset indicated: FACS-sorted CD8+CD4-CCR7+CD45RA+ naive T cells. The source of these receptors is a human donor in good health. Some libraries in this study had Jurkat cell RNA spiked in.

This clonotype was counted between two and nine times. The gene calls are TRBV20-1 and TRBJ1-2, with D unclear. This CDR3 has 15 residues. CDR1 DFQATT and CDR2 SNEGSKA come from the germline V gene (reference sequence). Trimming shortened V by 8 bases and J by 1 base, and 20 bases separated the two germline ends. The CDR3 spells CSLIGFGDINYGYTF. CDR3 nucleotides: TGCAGTTTGATCGGTTTCGGGGATATTAACTATGGCTACACCTTC.

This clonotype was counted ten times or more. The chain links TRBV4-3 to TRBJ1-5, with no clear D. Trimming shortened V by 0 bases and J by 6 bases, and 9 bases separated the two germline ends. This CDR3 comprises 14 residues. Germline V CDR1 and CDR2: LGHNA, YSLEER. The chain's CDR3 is CASSQERVGQPQHF. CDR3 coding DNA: TGCGCCAGCAGCCAAGAAAGGGTAGGTCAGCCCCAGCATTTT.

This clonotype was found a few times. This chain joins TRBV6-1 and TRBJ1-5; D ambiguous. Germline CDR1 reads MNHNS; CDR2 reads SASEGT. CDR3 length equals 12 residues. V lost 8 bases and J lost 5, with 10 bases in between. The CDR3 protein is CASRRWDQPQHF. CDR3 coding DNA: TGTGCCAGCCGTAGGTGGGATCAGCCCCAGCATTTT.

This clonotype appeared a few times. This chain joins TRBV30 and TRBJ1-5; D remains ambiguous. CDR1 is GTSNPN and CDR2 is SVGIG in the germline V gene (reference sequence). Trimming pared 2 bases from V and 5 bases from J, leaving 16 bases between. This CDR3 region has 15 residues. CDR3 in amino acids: CAWSKRTGKHQPQHF. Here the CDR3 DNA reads TGTGCCTGGAGTAAGAGGACCGGGAAACATCAGCCCCAGCATTTT.

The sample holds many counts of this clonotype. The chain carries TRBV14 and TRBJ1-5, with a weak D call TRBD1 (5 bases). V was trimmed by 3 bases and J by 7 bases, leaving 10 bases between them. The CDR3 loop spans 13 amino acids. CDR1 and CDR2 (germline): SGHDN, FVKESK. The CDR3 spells CASSQGLGQPQHF. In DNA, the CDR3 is TGTGCCAGCAGCCAGGGACTTGGACAGCCCCAGCATTTT. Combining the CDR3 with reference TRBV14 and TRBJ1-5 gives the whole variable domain EAGVTQFPSHSVIEKGQTVTLRCDPISGHDNLYWYRRVMGKEIKFLLHFVKESKQDESGMPNNRFLAERTGGTYSTLKVQPAELEDSGVYFCASSQGLGQPQHFGDGTRLSIL.

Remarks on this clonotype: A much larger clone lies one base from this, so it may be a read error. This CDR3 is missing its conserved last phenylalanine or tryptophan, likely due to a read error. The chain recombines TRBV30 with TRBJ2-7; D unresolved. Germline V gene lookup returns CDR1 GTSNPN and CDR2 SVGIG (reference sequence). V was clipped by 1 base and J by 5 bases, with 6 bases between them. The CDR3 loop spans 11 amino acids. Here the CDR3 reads CAWSGANEQYS. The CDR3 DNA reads TGTGCCTGGAGTGGGGCCAACGAGCAGTACTCC.

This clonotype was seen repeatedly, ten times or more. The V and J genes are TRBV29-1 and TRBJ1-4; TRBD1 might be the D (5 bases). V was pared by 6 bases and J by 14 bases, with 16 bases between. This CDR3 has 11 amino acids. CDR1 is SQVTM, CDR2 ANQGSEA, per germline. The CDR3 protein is CSVPMGRVLFF. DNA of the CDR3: TGCAGCGTCCCGATGGGGCGCGTCCTGTTTTTT.

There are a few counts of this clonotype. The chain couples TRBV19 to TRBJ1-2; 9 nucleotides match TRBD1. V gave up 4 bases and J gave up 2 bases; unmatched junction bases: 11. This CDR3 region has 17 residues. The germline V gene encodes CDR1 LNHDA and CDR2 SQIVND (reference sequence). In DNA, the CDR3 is TGTGCCAGTAGTACCTCTCCGCGGACAGGGGCCAACTATGGCTACACCTTC. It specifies CASSTSPRTGANYGYTF. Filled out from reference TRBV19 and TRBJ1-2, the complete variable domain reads DGGITQSPKYLFRKEGQNVTLSCEQNLNHDAMYWYRQDPGQGLRLIYYSQIVNDFQKGDIAEGYSVSREKKESFPLTVTSAQKNPTAFYLCASSTSPRTGANYGYTFGSGTRLTVV.

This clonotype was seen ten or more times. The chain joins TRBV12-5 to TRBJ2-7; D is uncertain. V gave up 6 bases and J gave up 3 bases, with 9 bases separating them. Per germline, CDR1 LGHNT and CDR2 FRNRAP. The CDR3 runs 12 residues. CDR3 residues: CASGPGRYEQYF. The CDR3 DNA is TGTGCTAGTGGCCCGGGCCGCTACGAGCAGTACTTC.

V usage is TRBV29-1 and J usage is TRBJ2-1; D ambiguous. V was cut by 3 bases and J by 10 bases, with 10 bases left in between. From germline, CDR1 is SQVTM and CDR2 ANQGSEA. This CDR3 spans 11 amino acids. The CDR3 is CSVESSLEQFF. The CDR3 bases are TGCAGCGTTGAGAGTTCGTTGGAGCAGTTCTTC.

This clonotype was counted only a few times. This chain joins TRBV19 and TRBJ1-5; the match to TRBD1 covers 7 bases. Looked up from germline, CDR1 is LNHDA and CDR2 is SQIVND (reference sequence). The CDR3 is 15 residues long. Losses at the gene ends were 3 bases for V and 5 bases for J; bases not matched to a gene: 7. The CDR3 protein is CASSIVGGADQPQHF. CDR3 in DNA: TGTGCCAGTAGTATTGTAGGGGGCGCCGATCAGCCCCAGCATTTT.

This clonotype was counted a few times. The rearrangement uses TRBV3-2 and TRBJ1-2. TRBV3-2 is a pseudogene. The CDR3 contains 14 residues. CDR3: CASSQGRRNYGYTF. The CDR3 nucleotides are TGTGCCAGCAGCCAAGGTCGTCGAAACTATGGCTACACCTTC.

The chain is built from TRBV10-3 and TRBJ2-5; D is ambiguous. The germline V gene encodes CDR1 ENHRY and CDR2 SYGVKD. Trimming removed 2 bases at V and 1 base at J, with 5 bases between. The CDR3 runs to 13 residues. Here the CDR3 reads CAISEPLQETQYF. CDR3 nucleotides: TGTGCCATCAGTGAGCCCCTCCAAGAGACCCAGTACTTC.

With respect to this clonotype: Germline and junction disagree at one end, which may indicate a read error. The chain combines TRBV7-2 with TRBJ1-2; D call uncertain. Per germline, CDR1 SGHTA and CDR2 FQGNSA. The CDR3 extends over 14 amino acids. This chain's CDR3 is CASSWIAANHGYTF. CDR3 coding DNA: TGTGCCAGCAGCTGGATTGCAGCTAACCATGGCTACACCTTC.

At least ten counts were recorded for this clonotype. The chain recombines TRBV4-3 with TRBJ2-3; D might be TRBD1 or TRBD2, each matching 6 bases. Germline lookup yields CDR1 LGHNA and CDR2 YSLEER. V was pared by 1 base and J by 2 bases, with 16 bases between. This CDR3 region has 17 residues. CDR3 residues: CASSQVPGDFSTDTQYF. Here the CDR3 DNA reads TGCGCCAGCAGCCAAGTTCCAGGGGACTTTTCCACAGATACGCAGTATTTT.

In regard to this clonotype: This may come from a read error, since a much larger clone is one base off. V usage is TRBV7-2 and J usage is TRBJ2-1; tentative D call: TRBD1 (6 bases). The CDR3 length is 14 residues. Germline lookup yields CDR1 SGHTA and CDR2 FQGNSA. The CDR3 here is CAGSLAGVYNEQFF. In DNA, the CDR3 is TGTGCCGGCAGCTTAGCAGGGGTCTACAATGAGCAGTTCTTC.

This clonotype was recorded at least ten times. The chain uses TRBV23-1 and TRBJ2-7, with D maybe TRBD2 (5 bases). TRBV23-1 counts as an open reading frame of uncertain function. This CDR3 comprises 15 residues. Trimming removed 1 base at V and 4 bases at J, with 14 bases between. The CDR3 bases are TGCGCCAGCAGTCAATGCCTGAGGGAAGTGTACGAGCAGTACTTC. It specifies CASSQCLREVYEQYF.

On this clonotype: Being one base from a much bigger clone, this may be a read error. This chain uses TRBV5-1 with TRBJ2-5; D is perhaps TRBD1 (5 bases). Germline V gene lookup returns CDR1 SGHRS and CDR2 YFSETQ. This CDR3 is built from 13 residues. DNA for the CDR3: TGCGCCAGCAGCGAGGACATACAAGAGGCCCAGTACTTC. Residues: CASSEDIQEAQYF.